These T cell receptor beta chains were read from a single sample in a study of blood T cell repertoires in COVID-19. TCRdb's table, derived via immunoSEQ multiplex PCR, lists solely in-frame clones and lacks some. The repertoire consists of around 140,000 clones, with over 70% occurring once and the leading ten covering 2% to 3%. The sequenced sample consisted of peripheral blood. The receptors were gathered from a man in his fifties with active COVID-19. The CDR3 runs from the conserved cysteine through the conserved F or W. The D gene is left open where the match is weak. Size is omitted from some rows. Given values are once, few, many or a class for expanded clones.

CASTSGYKWGQYNEQFF,TGCGCCAGCACAAGTGGGTATAAGTGGGGGCAGTACAATGAGCAGTTCTTC,.,17,TRBJ2-1,TRBV10-1,.
CASSQDGILTHQYF,TGTGCCAGCAGCCAAGATGGTATATTGACTCACCAGTACTTC,.,14,TRBJ2-7,TRBV4-2,.
CSARGGGADTQYF,TGCAGTGCTCGTGGGGGGGGTGCAGATACGCAGTATTTT,TRBD2,13,TRBJ2-3,TRBV20-1,.
CASSDRGGGNTIYF,TGTGCCAGCAGTGATCGCGGAGGTGGAAACACCATATATTTT,.,14,TRBJ1-3,TRBV2,few
CATSRAGTGPRGSSPLHF,TGTGCCACCAGCAGGGCCGGGACAGGGCCCCGGGGTTCTTCACCCCTCCACTTT,TRBD1,18,TRBJ1-6,TRBV15,.
CASSQVTGEQFF,TGTGCCAGCAGCCAAGTGACGGGAGAGCAGTTCTTC,.,12,TRBJ2-1,TRBV3-1/TRBV3-2,.
CASSETDWNTEAFF,TGTGCCAGCAGTGAGACAGATTGGAACACTGAAGCTTTCTTT,.,14,TRBJ1-1,TRBV27,.
CASGGLSYNEQFF,TGTGCCAGCGGGGGACTGTCATACAATGAGCAGTTCTTC,.,13,TRBJ2-1,TRBV5-4,.
CASSRTTVSDTQYF,TGTGCCAGCAGCCGTACCACAGTTTCCGATACGCAGTATTTT,.,14,TRBJ2-3,TRBV4-2,few
CASSYGASGNTIYF,TGTGCCAGCAGTTACGGGGCCTCTGGAAACACCATATATTTT,.,14,TRBJ1-3,TRBV6-6,.
CASRFGQGNGGYTF,TGTGCCAGCAGGTTTGGACAGGGCAACGGTGGCTACACCTTC,TRBD1,14,TRBJ1-2,TRBV6-5,.
CASSLTSGGPNYNEQFF,TGCGCCAGCAGCTTGACTAGCGGGGGACCAAACTACAATGAGCAGTTCTTC,TRBD2,17,TRBJ2-1,TRBV5-1,.
CASTQLEGYGYTF,TGTGCCAGCACCCAACTAGAAGGCTATGGCTACACCTTC,.,13,TRBJ1-2,TRBV7-9,.
CASGLVGAFETQYF,TGTGCTAGTGGTTTGGTAGGGGCATTTGAGACCCAGTACTTC,.,14,TRBJ2-5,TRBV12-5,.
CASSLRTGMNTEAFF,TGCGCCAGCAGCCTAAGGACAGGGATGAACACTGAAGCTTTCTTT,TRBD1,15,TRBJ1-1,TRBV4-1,.
CASSLVPAGPGWPQHF,TGTGCCAGCAGCTTAGTCCCCGCCGGGCCGGGGTGGCCCCAGCATTTT,.,16,TRBJ1-5,TRBV7-2,.